A selection of T cell receptor beta chains follows, all from one sample in a study of shared clonotypes between healthy human individuals. Using immunoSEQ multiplex PCR, the repertoire was profiled, and TCRdb retains in-frame clones only, with some absent. The sample has approximately 2.1 million clones, approximately 93% seen once. The sequenced sample consisted of naive CD4+ T cells from PBMCs. Source of these receptors: a man younger than 30 in good health. Some clones in this sample may be carry-over from other donors' samples. CDR3s include the opening cysteine and the closing phenylalanine or tryptophan. Each record gives: D gene, V gene, J gene, clone size, CDR3 DNA, CDR3 protein. The D gene is left open where the match is weak. Clone sizes are given selectively: once, few, many, or a class where the clone is expanded.

d_call: -; v_call: TRBV5-6; j_call: TRBJ2-3; clone_size: -; cdr3_nt: TGTGCCAGCAGCTTTCTGCCTTACTCAGGTGGCACAACGCAGTATTTT; cdr3_aa: CASSFLPYSGGTTQYF
d_call: -; v_call: TRBV10-3; j_call: TRBJ1-2; clone_size: once; cdr3_nt: TGTGCCATCAGTGAGCCCGACAGGATCAAAATGGGCTACACCTTC; cdr3_aa: CAISEPDRIKMGYTF
d_call: -; v_call: TRBV7-8; j_call: TRBJ2-7; clone_size: -; cdr3_nt: TGTGCCAGCAGCTTAGCGCCGGCTACTCATTACGAGCAGTACTTC; cdr3_aa: CASSLAPATHYEQYF
d_call: TRBD1; v_call: TRBV27; j_call: TRBJ2-3; clone_size: -; cdr3_nt: TGTGCCAGCAGTCGAGGGGGCCTTCGGGGCACAGATACGCAGTATTTT; cdr3_aa: CASSRGGLRGTDTQYF
d_call: -; v_call: TRBV5-1; j_call: TRBJ2-2; clone_size: -; cdr3_nt: TGCGCCAGCGAGTTGGGGGGAGTGTCCGGGGAGCTGTTTTTT; cdr3_aa: CASELGGVSGELFF
d_call: TRBD1; v_call: TRBV5-1; j_call: TRBJ1-4; clone_size: -; cdr3_nt: TGCGCCAGCAGCCCTGGGACAGGCCCCACCTTTTATAATGAAAAACTGTTTTTT; cdr3_aa: CASSPGTGPTFYNEKLFF
d_call: -; v_call: TRBV30; j_call: TRBJ1-4; clone_size: -; cdr3_nt: TGTGCCTGGAGTGTACAGTTTGCAACTAATGAAAAACTGTTTTTT; cdr3_aa: CAWSVQFATNEKLFF
d_call: -; v_call: TRBV2; j_call: TRBJ1-4; clone_size: -; cdr3_nt: TGTGCCAGCAGTAGAGGGACCAGCGAAAAACTGTTTTTT; cdr3_aa: CASSRGTSEKLFF
d_call: -; v_call: TRBV4-2; j_call: TRBJ1-1; clone_size: few; cdr3_nt: TGTGCCAGCAGCCAAGAGCAACAGAATACTGAAGCTTTCTTT; cdr3_aa: CASSQEQQNTEAFF
d_call: TRBD2; v_call: TRBV28; j_call: TRBJ2-5; clone_size: once; cdr3_nt: TGTGCCAGCAGCCTAGCGGGAGGGCGGGCAGAGACCCAGTACTTC; cdr3_aa: CASSLAGGRAETQYF
d_call: -; v_call: TRBV18; j_call: TRBJ2-7; clone_size: -; cdr3_nt: TGTGCCAGCTCACGAGCACGAGAGCAGTACTTC; cdr3_aa: CASSRAREQYF
d_call: TRBD2; v_call: TRBV18; j_call: TRBJ2-3; clone_size: once; cdr3_nt: TGTGCCAGCTCAGATGTAGCGGGAGCTAGCACAGATACGCAGTATTTT; cdr3_aa: CASSDVAGASTDTQYF
d_call: -; v_call: TRBV5-1; j_call: TRBJ2-7; clone_size: -; cdr3_nt: TGCGCCAGCAGCTTGGACGGGAGGGGGCGGGCTATCTACGAGCAGTACTTC; cdr3_aa: CASSLDGRGRAIYEQYF
d_call: TRBD2; v_call: TRBV18; j_call: TRBJ2-1; clone_size: once; cdr3_nt: TGTGCCAGCTCACCGACGGGGGGGGTTGAGCAGTTCTTC; cdr3_aa: CASSPTGGVEQFF
d_call: -; v_call: TRBV30; j_call: TRBJ1-5; clone_size: few; cdr3_nt: TGTGCCTGGAGTAAACCGACGGATGGGGGTCAGCCCCAGCATTTT; cdr3_aa: CAWSKPTDGGQPQHF
d_call: -; v_call: TRBV30; j_call: TRBJ1-5; clone_size: few; cdr3_nt: TGTGCCTGGAGTGTATTGCCAGGGTACCAGCCCCAGCATTTT; cdr3_aa: CAWSVLPGYQPQHF
d_call: -; v_call: TRBV20-1; j_call: TRBJ2-3; clone_size: -; cdr3_nt: TGCAGTGCTACCCTCCATACGCAGTATTTT; cdr3_aa: CSATLHTQYF
d_call: -; v_call: TRBV2; j_call: TRBJ1-5; clone_size: -; cdr3_nt: TGTGCCAGCAGGCTGGGCGGGGGCAATCAGCCCCAGCATTTT; cdr3_aa: CASRLGGGNQPQHF
d_call: -; v_call: TRBV5-8; j_call: TRBJ2-1; clone_size: -; cdr3_nt: TGTGCCAGCAGCGACTCCTACAATGAGCAGTTCTTC; cdr3_aa: CASSDSYNEQFF
d_call: TRBD1; v_call: TRBV6-4; j_call: TRBJ1-1; clone_size: once; cdr3_nt: TGTGCCAGCAGAAGACAGGGACCGAACACTGAAGCTTTCTTT; cdr3_aa: CASRRQGPNTEAFF
d_call: TRBD1; v_call: TRBV5-4; j_call: TRBJ1-4; clone_size: -; cdr3_nt: TGTGCCAGCAGCTTGGCCGACAGGGGTGGTGAAAAACTGTTTTTT; cdr3_aa: CASSLADRGGEKLFF
d_call: -; v_call: TRBV7-9; j_call: TRBJ1-1; clone_size: -; cdr3_nt: TGTGCCAGCAGCTTATCCCCAGGGATGAACACTGAAGCTTTCTTT; cdr3_aa: CASSLSPGMNTEAFF
d_call: -; v_call: TRBV19; j_call: TRBJ1-1; clone_size: -; cdr3_nt: TGTGCCAGTAGTCAGACTGGGAACACTGAAGCTTTCTTT; cdr3_aa: CASSQTGNTEAFF
d_call: -; v_call: TRBV5-1; j_call: TRBJ2-2; clone_size: once; cdr3_nt: TGCGCCAGCAGCTTGGCCATAACCGTAAGGGAGCTGTTTTTT; cdr3_aa: CASSLAITVRELFF
d_call: -; v_call: TRBV28; j_call: TRBJ1-2; clone_size: -; cdr3_nt: TGTGCCAGCAGTTTTCTGGGGTTGGGGGGCTATGGCTACACCTTC; cdr3_aa: CASSFLGLGGYGYTF
d_call: -; v_call: TRBV2; j_call: TRBJ2-1; clone_size: -; cdr3_nt: TGTGCCAGCAGTGAAGAGGGACTGGTGACCTATGAGCAGTTCTTC; cdr3_aa: CASSEEGLVTYEQFF
d_call: -; v_call: TRBV5-1; j_call: TRBJ2-2; clone_size: -; cdr3_nt: TGCGCCAGCAGCTTGGCCCTTAGCGGGAACACCGGGGAGCTGTTTTTT; cdr3_aa: CASSLALSGNTGELFF
d_call: TRBD1; v_call: TRBV2; j_call: TRBJ2-7; clone_size: -; cdr3_nt: TGTGCCAGCAGCGCCTCGACAGGGCGTTCCGAGCAGTACTTC; cdr3_aa: CASSASTGRSEQYF
d_call: TRBD2; v_call: TRBV5-1; j_call: TRBJ2-5; clone_size: -; cdr3_nt: TGCGCCAGCAGCCGCACCGGGACTAGCGGGTTAGAGACCCAGTACTTC; cdr3_aa: CASSRTGTSGLETQYF
d_call: -; v_call: TRBV9; j_call: TRBJ1-3; clone_size: few; cdr3_nt: TGTGCCAGCAGCGTAGGGGGCGTGAGCTCTGGAAACACCATATATTTT; cdr3_aa: CASSVGGVSSGNTIYF
d_call: TRBD1; v_call: TRBV7-9; j_call: TRBJ1-2; clone_size: -; cdr3_nt: TGTGCCAGCAGCCCAGAGGCCGGGACAGCTTATGGCTACACCTTC; cdr3_aa: CASSPEAGTAYGYTF
d_call: TRBD1; v_call: TRBV10-3; j_call: TRBJ1-5; clone_size: few; cdr3_nt: TGTGCCATCAGTGTAACGGGACAGCTCAATCAGCCCCAGCATTTT; cdr3_aa: CAISVTGQLNQPQHF
d_call: TRBD1; v_call: TRBV6-5; j_call: TRBJ2-7; clone_size: -; cdr3_nt: TGTGCCAGCAGTCCGTCAGGACAGGGATCCTACGAGCAGTACTTC; cdr3_aa: CASSPSGQGSYEQYF
d_call: -; v_call: TRBV2; j_call: TRBJ1-5; clone_size: once; cdr3_nt: TGTGCCAGCAGTAGGGGTCTCGGGGGCAATCAGCCCCAGCATTTT; cdr3_aa: CASSRGLGGNQPQHF
d_call: TRBD1; v_call: TRBV2; j_call: TRBJ1-1; clone_size: few; cdr3_nt: TGTGCCAGCAGTGATGAGGGGGCCACTGAAGCTTTCTTT; cdr3_aa: CASSDEGATEAFF
d_call: -; v_call: TRBV18; j_call: TRBJ1-2; clone_size: -; cdr3_nt: TGTGCCAGCTCACCGTCGGCGGAGACAGGCTACACCTTC; cdr3_aa: CASSPSAETGYTF
d_call: -; v_call: TRBV2; j_call: TRBJ1-5; clone_size: -; cdr3_nt: TGTGCCAGCAGTAGCGGGGAGCCTCAGCCCCAGCATTTT; cdr3_aa: CASSSGEPQPQHF
d_call: -; v_call: TRBV18; j_call: TRBJ2-3; clone_size: once; cdr3_nt: TGTGCCGGCACCCCCTCGGGGTACACAGATACGCAGTATTTT; cdr3_aa: CAGTPSGYTDTQYF
d_call: TRBD1; v_call: TRBV4-3; j_call: TRBJ2-7; clone_size: -; cdr3_nt: TGCGCCAGCAGCCCTGGAACAACAGGGGGCGCGTTCCATAAGTACTTC; cdr3_aa: CASSPGTTGGAFHKYF
d_call: TRBD1; v_call: TRBV7-2; j_call: TRBJ1-1; clone_size: -; cdr3_nt: TGTGCCAGCAGGTGGACAGGGGAAGCTTTCTTT; cdr3_aa: CASRWTGEAFF
d_call: TRBD2; v_call: TRBV5-4; j_call: TRBJ2-1; clone_size: -; cdr3_nt: TGTGCCAGCAGCCCTGGCGGGAGCGGGAGGGCCGGGAGTCAGCGTGAGCAGTTCTTC; cdr3_aa: CASSPGGSGRAGSQREQFF
d_call: -; v_call: TRBV5-1; j_call: TRBJ2-5; clone_size: once; cdr3_nt: TGCGCCAGCAGCTTGGAGGTCGGACAAGAAGAGACCCAGTACTTC; cdr3_aa: CASSLEVGQEETQYF